This T cell receptor (beta chain) was recovered during a study of PD-1 blockade in classical Hodgkin lymphoma. The data were produced by immunoSEQ multiplex PCR, yet TCRdb's version contains in-frame clones alone and is incomplete. The repertoire holds about 96,000 clones, with approximately 94% as singletons. The study, taken as a whole, reports: With CD4+ cells, TCR diversity rose significantly by C4D1, but not with CD8+ cells. Newly diagnosed patients had diversity similar to the baseline diversity of complete responders. TCR diversity at baseline was reported to be reduced in newly diagnosed patients relative to healthy donors.

This CDR3 has 15 amino acids. V was trimmed by 6 bases and J by 8 bases, leaving 20 bases between them. The germline CDR1 and CDR2 sequences are ENHRY and SYGVKD. Time point described: cycle 4 day 1 (C4D1), after 6 weeks of nivolumab. Every patient experienced relapse after autologous stem cell transplantation, and brentuximab vedotin exposure varied. Comments on this clone: What it binds is not known.

The J gene is TRBJ2-1, the V gene TRBV10-3; D might be TRBD1 (6 bases). The sequence was obtained from a human donor with classical Hodgkin lymphoma. The sequenced sample was peripheral blood mononuclear cells (PBMCs), obtained before the fourth cycle of nivolumab. This chain's CDR3 is CAISKTGTTTDEQFF. CDR3 sequence (DNA): TGTGCCATCAGCAAGACAGGTACGACGACGGATGAGCAGTTCTTC.